A single sample is the source of the 16 T cell receptor beta chains below, sequenced in a study of low-dose radiotherapy and immunotherapy resistance in tumors. Priming of first-strand cDNA relied on TRAV- and TRBV-specific primers (covering alpha and beta chains). PCR amplification of the TCRs was performed with Phusion for 20 PCR cycles, and it relied on a constant-region primer together with a V-primer adapter. TCRdb reprocessed the reads via MiXCR and lists one record per CDR3 protein. The top ten clones hold 5.9% of a sample with tens of thousands of distinct CDR3 sequences, approximately 20% of them seen once. Time point specified: before trial treatment. Sequencing was performed on PBMCs, taken before treatment. These receptors all come from a male donor with prostate cancer.

DNA of the CDR3: TGTGCCAGCAGCTTGGCCAGTACAGCCACAGATACGCAGTATTTT. Protein sequence: CASSLASTATDTQYF. J is TRBJ2-3 and V is TRBV5-4; D gene unclear. The CDR3 is made up of 15 amino acids. The V end lost 0 bases, the J end lost 2 bases, and 10 bases lay between the germline ends. Germline V gene data show CDR1 as SGHNT and CDR2 as YYREEE (reference sequence).

In this sample, this clonotype turned up many times. V gene TRBV3-1 combines with J gene TRBJ2-3; D remains unclear. Germline-derived CDR1 and CDR2 are LGHDT and YNNKEL (reference sequence). Trimming cost V 4 bases and J 3 bases, with 8 bases left between them. The CDR3 loop spans 13 amino acids. CDR3: CASSLNPTDTQYF. CDR3 coding DNA: TGTGCCAGCAGCCTGAATCCAACAGATACGCAGTATTTT.

This clonotype was seen repeatedly, ten times or more. This chain links TRBV4-1 with TRBJ1-1; TRBD1 is a possible D gene (5 bases). The germline V and J ends were trimmed by 0 bases and 10 bases, with 18 bases remaining between them. This CDR3 has 15 amino acids. Germline CDR1 is MGHRA and CDR2 is YSYEKL. In nucleotides, the CDR3 is TGCGCCAGCAGCCAAGAGGCAGGGCGGAGGTTTGGAGCTTTCTTT. This sequence encodes CASSQEAGRRFGAFF.

This clonotype was counted many times. The chain combines TRBV18 with TRBJ2-6, with D possibly being TRBD1 (6 bases). The CDR3 covers 18 residues. The germline gives CDR1 KGHSH, CDR2 LQKENI. V was trimmed by 2 bases and J by 0 bases, leaving 14 bases between them. CDR3 sequence (DNA): TGTGCCAGCTCACCAAAGGCGACAGGAGGCTCTGGGGCCAACGTCCTGACTTTC. Amino acids: CASSPKATGGSGANVLTF.

This clonotype was seen repeatedly, ten times or more. This chain connects TRBV30 to TRBJ2-1, with 9 bases that match TRBD2. Germline loops: CDR1 GTSNPN, CDR2 SVGIG (reference sequence). CDR3 length: 15 residues. Trimming removed 2 bases from V and 7 bases from J; junction bases left unmatched: 9. This CDR3 is CAWSFAGGFGNEQFF. In DNA form, the CDR3 reads TGTGCCTGGAGTTTTGCGGGAGGGTTTGGTAATGAGCAGTTCTTC.

The table lists this clonotype with many counts. The chain recombines TRBV24-1 with TRBJ2-5; 7 nucleotides match TRBD2. Trimming took 4 bases from V and 4 from J; bases not matched to a gene: 8. The length of the CDR3 is 15 residues. Germline V gene sequence: CDR1 KGHDR, CDR2 SFDVKD. In nucleotides, the CDR3 is TGTGCCACCAGTGACCGAGGACTAGGTGCAGAGACCCAGTACTTC. The encoded protein is CATSDRGLGAETQYF.

This clonotype has ten or more counts. The chain is built from TRBV20-1 and TRBJ2-2; TRBD2 agrees at 9 bases. Germline trimming cut 3 bases from V and 6 bases from J; bases unmatched to any gene: 2. The CDR3 runs 13 residues. Germline lookup yields CDR1 DFQATT and CDR2 SNEGSKA (reference sequence). This CDR3 reads CSARTSGAGELFF. CDR3 sequence (DNA): TGCAGTGCTAGGACTAGCGGTGCCGGGGAGCTGTTTTTT.

This clonotype was observed a handful of times. This chain connects TRBV3-1 to TRBJ2-5; D uncertain. The V end lost 0 bases, the J end lost 3 bases, and 11 bases lay between the germline ends. The CDR3 runs to 15 residues. The germline gives CDR1 LGHDT, CDR2 YNNKEL (reference sequence). CDR3 region: CASSQDAARKETQYF. The CDR3 region has the DNA TGTGCCAGCAGCCAAGATGCCGCACGAAAAGAGACCCAGTACTTC.

Remarks on this clonotype: A single base is all that separates this from a far larger clone, so a read error is likely. V is TRBV6-2 or TRBV6-3 and J is TRBJ2-7; no clear D. The J call may be incorrect, as the DNA end agrees better with TRBJ2-5. Germline V gene sequence: CDR1 MNHEY, CDR2 SVGEGT. The CDR3 extends over 11 amino acids. CDR3 nucleotide sequence: TGTGCCAGCAATTACTCGGAGACCCAGTACTTC. Encoded protein: CASNYSETQYF.

In this sample, this clonotype turned up many times. This chain connects TRBV12-3 or TRBV12-4 to TRBJ2-7; no definite D call. This CDR3 spans 11 amino acids. The V end was cut by 5 bases, the J end by 6 bases, with 8 bases between. This CDR3 reads CASSTDREQYF. The CDR3 nucleotides are TGTGCCAGCAGTACAGACCGCGAGCAGTACTTC.

This clonotype was observed many times. The chain uses TRBV11-2 and TRBJ2-1; maybe TRBD2 (6 bases). This CDR3 spans 13 amino acids. Trimming pared 0 bases from V and 10 bases from J, leaving 10 bases between. Germline-derived CDR1 and CDR2 are SGHAT and FQNNGV. The CDR3 protein is CASSLDRLAEQFF. In nucleotides, the CDR3 is TGTGCCAGCAGCTTAGATCGGCTAGCGGAGCAGTTCTTC.

In its sample, this clonotype was seen once. A far larger clone is one base from this, pointing to a likely read error. CDR3 nucleotide sequence: TGTGCCAGCAGCCAAGGTCGGGGACAGACCTATAATTCACCCCTCCACTTT. It specifies CASSQGRGQTYNSPLHF. The chain recombines TRBV3-1 with TRBJ1-6; 7 bases line up with TRBD1. This CDR3 comprises 17 residues. V dropped 1 base and J dropped 2; count of bases not matched to a gene: 5. Germline V gene data show CDR1 as LGHDT and CDR2 as YNNKEL (reference sequence).

The genes are TRBV7-2 and TRBJ2-7; TRBD2 matches at 9 bases. The CDR3 consists of 15 residues. The germline V gene encodes CDR1 SGHTA and CDR2 FQGNSA. Germline trimming cut 1 base from V and 6 bases from J; bases unmatched to any gene: 7. The DNA for the CDR3 is TGTGCCAGCAGCTTAGGGCTAGCGGGACTTACCGAGCAGTACTTC. Encoded protein: CASSLGLAGLTEQYF.

Concerning this clonotype itself: A far more abundant clone sits one base away, making this likely a read error. The chain recombines TRBV6-2 or TRBV6-3 with TRBJ2-2; 12 bases are shared with TRBD2. CDR1 and CDR2 from the germline V gene are MNHEY and SVGEGT. This CDR3 is 17 amino acids long. V was clipped by 8 bases and J by 6 bases; unmatched bases: 13. The CDR3 protein is CASGVILAGGPSGELFF. Here the CDR3 DNA reads TGTGCCAGCGGTGTCATCCTAGCGGGAGGGCCGTCCGGGGAGCTGTTTTTT.

The J gene is TRBJ2-3, the V gene TRBV5-5; 7 bases are shared with TRBD1. The CDR3 runs to 16 residues. Looked up from germline, CDR1 is SGHKS and CDR2 is YYEKEE (reference sequence). After removal of 2 bases from V and 2 bases from J, the junction contained 8 bases not matched to a gene. The CDR3 here is CASSFRDSLNTDTQYF. In nucleotides, the CDR3 is TGTGCCAGCAGCTTTCGGGACAGCTTAAACACAGATACGCAGTATTTT.

V and J are TRBV27 and TRBJ2-7, with D possibly being TRBD1 or TRBD2 (6 bases each). Per the germline V gene, CDR1 is MNHEY and CDR2 is SMNVEV (reference sequence). The V gene lost 7 bases and the J gene lost 4 bases, with 14 bases spanning the gap. This CDR3 has 13 amino acids. CDR3 region: CASTRGPGYEQYF. The CDR3, as DNA: TGTGCCAGCACTCGGGGGCCAGGGTACGAGCAGTACTTC.